This TCR beta chain originates from a study of blood T cell repertoires in COVID-19. Authors' analysis steps: Estimated nucleated cell counts came from reference gene primer amplification. Sequenced by immunoSEQ multiplex PCR; TCRdb stores in-frame clones only, minus some. V and J calls plus clone size are reproduced from that table; the DNA served to infer D and trimming. The sample lists about 53,000 clones; more than 60% were seen once. The germline V gene has CDR1 SGDLS and CDR2 YYNGEE. With V trimmed by 7 bases and J by 6 bases, 19 bases remained unmatched. The CDR3 spans 17 residues. This receptor was identified in a human donor with active or convalescent COVID-19. The donor label of this sample is uncertain. The rearrangement uses TRBV9 and TRBJ2-3; 8 bases are a match to TRBD2. Sequenced input: peripheral blood. Written as DNA, the CDR3 is TGTGCCAGCGCTATCCCGGAAGCGGGGGCCCCCCCCGATACGCAGTATTTT. This translates into CASAIPEAGAPPDTQYF.